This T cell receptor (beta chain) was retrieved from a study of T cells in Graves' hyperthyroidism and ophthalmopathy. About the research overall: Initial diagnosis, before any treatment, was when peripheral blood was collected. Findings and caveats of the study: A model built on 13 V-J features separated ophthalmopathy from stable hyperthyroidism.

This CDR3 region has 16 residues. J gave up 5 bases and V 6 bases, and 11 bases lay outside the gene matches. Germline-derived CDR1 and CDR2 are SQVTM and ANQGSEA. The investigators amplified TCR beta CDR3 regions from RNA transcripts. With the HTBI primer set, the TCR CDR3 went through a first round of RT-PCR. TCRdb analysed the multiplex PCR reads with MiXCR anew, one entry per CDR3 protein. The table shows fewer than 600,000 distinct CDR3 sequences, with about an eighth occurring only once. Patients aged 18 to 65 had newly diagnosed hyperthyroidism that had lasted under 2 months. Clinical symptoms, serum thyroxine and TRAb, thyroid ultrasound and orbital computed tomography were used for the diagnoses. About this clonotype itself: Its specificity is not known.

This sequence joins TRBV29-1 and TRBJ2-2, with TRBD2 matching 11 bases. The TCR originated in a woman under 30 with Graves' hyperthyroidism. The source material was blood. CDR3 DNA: TGCAGCGTCTTACCGGGACTAGCGGTTGAAACCGGGGAGCTGTTTTTT. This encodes CSVLPGLAVETGELFF.